One T cell receptor (beta chain) is described in this entry. This specimen comes from a study of blood T cell repertoires in COVID-19. Study details: The United States, Italy and Spain supplied acute and convalescent COVID-19 samples. From T cells, B-cell-depleted T cells, or PBMCs came the material, which was cDNA or gDNA.

Losses at the gene ends were 0 bases for V and 6 bases for J; bases not matched to a gene: 2. The CDR3 extends over 16 amino acids. Germline V gene sequence: CDR1 SGHTA, CDR2 FQGNSA. The repertoire was sequenced with immunoSEQ multiplex PCR; TCRdb's copy has only in-frame clones and lacks some. Here the sample spans some 200,000 clones, 82% being singletons. The sample was peripheral blood. The rearrangement uses TRBV7-2 and TRBJ2-1; 13 bases match TRBD2. The clonotype originates from a woman in her thirties or forties with acute or convalescent COVID-19. In DNA, the CDR3 is TGTGCCAGCAGCTTAGCTCGGACTAGCGGGAGCAATGAGCAGTTCTTC. It encodes CASSLARTSGSNEQFF. Full variable domain (remainder filled in from reference TRBV7-2 and TRBJ2-1): GAGVSQSPSNKVTEKGKDVELRCDPISGHTALYWYRQSLGQGLEFLIYFQGNSAPDKSGLPSDRFSAERTGGSVSTLTIQRTQQEDSAVYLCASSLARTSGSNEQFFGPGTRLTVL.